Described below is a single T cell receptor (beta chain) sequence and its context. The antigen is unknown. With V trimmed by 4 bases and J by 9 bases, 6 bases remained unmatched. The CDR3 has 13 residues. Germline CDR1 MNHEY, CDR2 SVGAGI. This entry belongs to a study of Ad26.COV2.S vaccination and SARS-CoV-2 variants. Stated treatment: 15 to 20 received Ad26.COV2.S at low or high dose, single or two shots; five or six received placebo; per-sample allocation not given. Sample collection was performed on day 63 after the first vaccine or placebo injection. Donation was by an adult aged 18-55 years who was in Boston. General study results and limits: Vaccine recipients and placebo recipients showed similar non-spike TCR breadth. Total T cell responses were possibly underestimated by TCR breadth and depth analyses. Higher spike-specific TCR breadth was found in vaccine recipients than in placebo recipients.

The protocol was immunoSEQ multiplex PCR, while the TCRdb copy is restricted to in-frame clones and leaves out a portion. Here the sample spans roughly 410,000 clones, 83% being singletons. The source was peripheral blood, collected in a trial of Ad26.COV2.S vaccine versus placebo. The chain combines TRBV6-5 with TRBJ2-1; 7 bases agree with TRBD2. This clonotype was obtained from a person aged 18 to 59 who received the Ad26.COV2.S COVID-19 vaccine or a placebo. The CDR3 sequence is CASSWGGKLEQFF. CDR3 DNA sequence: TGTGCCAGCAGTTGGGGGGGGAAACTTGAGCAGTTCTTC.